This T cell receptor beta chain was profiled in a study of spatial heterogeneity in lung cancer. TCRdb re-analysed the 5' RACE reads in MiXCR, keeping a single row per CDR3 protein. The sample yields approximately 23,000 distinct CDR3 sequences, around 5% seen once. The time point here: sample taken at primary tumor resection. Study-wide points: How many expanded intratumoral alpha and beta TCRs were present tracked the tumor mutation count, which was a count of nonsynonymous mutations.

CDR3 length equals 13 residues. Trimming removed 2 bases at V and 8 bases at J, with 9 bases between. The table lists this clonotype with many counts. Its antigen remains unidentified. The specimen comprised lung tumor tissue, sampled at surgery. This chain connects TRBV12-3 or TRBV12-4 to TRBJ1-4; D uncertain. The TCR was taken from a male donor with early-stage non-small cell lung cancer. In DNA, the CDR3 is TGTGCCAGCAGTTTACAGGCAAGGGAAAAACTGTTTTTT. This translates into CASSLQAREKLFF.